This note documents a single T cell receptor (beta chain) sequence. A sample-barcoded 5' primer and a J-beta primer mix were used in a second PCR of roughly 6 to 12 cycles. Via MiXCR, TCRdb re-called the 5' RACE reads, giving one row per CDR3 protein. The data hold roughly 680,000 distinct CDR3 sequences, with under 65% observed a single time. The data stem from a study of blood T cells in healthy people across ages. This CDR3 has 15 residues. Trimming stripped 2 bases from V and 2 bases from J, with 10 bases between. Germline CDR1 is MNHNY and CDR2 is SVGAGI (reference sequence). The chain recombines TRBV6-6 with TRBJ2-4, with D possibly matching TRBD2 (7 bases). The sequence came from a woman older than 75 in good health. Source material: blood. In DNA form, the CDR3 reads TGTGCCAGCAGTTACGCGGGGGCAACCAAAAACATTCAGTACTTC. Encoded protein: CASSYAGATKNIQYF.